This TCR beta chain appears in the sequencing data of a study of blood T cell repertoires in COVID-19. Study overall: Collection of acute and convalescent COVID-19 samples took place in the United States, Italy and Spain. The analysed material was cDNA or gDNA that came from T cells, B-cell-depleted T cells, or PBMCs.

In the authors' workflow: Reference gene primer amplification yielded estimated nucleated cell counts. Sequencing used immunoSEQ multiplex PCR; TCRdb keeps in-frame clones, though not all of them. The V and J calls and the clone size are those of that table, but D and trimming were determined from the DNA. Of 30,000 to 45,000 clones listed, 85% are singletons. The germline gives CDR1 LNHDA, CDR2 SQIVND (reference sequence). V shed 8 bases, J shed 4 bases, and the junction held 7 bases outside the gene matches. The CDR3 is 14 amino acids. This clone was observed a few times. The chain recombines TRBV19 with TRBJ1-5; 8 bases line up with TRBD1. The clonotype originates from a human donor in a cohort sampled during active COVID-19. Sequenced input: peripheral blood. This chain's CDR3 is CASSQGQANQPQHF. CDR3 coding DNA: TGTGCCAGTTCCCAGGGACAGGCGAATCAGCCCCAGCATTTT. Drawing the rest from reference TRBV19 and TRBJ1-5, the complete variable domain is DGGITQSPKYLFRKEGQNVTLSCEQNLNHDAMYWYRQDPGQGLRLIYYSQIVNDFQKGDIAEGYSVSREKKESFPLTVTSAQKNPTAFYLCASSQGQANQPQHFGDGTRLSIL.